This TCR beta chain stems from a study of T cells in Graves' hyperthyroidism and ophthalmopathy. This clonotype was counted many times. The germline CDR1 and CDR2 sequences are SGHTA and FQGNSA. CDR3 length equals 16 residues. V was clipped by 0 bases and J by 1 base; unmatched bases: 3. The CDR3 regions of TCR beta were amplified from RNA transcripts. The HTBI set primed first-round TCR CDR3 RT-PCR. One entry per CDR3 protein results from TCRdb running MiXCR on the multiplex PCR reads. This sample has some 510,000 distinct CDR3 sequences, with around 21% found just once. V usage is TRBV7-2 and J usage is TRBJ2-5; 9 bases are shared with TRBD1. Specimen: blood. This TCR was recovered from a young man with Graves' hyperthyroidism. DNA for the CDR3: TGTGCCAGCAGCTTAGCCGGGACAGGGATCCAAGAGACCCAGTACTTC. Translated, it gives CASSLAGTGIQETQYF.